This TCR beta chain is from a study of OX40 agonist ivuxolimab in advanced cancers. Study-wide background: Prior anti-PD-1, anti-PD-L1 or anti-CTLA-4 therapy did not bar entry, and more than 35% had some. General study results and limits: People who partly responded at 0.1-3.0 mg/kg had some of the least clonal expansion seen. Low normalized clonal expansion also occurred in some nonresponding patients.

Produced via immunoSEQ multiplex PCR; TCRdb's table is partial and in-frame only. The table records about 27,000 clones, 85% to 90% of them present only once. The timepoints at which blood was sampled were baseline, cycle 4 day 1, and cycle 7 day 1. Note on this clone: Its antigen is unidentified.

The V and J ends lost 0 bases and 6 bases respectively, with 9 bases between them. This CDR3 spans 13 amino acids. Germline CDR1 SGHNT, CDR2 YYREEE (reference sequence). The gene calls are TRBV5-4 and TRBJ1-1; D is undetermined. The sequencing here drew on CD4+ or CD8+ T cells sorted from blood, taken in a trial of the OX40 agonist ivuxolimab. This sequence originates from an adult with an advanced solid tumor such as melanoma, head and neck, liver or kidney cancer. CDR3 in DNA: TGTGCCAGCAGCTTGGGGGTACTGGCTGAAGCTTTCTTT. This translates into CASSLGVLAEAFF.